The 28 T cell receptor beta chains below come from one sample, sequenced in a study of identical twins. TCRdb re-analysed the 5' RACE reads in MiXCR, keeping a single row per CDR3 protein. There are nearly 650,000 distinct CDR3 sequences in the sample; 7% to 7.5% occur only once, and approximately 1.5% lies in the top ten. This sample was also put to use in a study of yellow fever vaccine responses in identical twins.

Sequencing was done on a sample of PBMCs. These receptors all stem from a woman in her late teens or twenties in good health.

This clonotype was seen ten or more times. The J gene is TRBJ2-1, the V gene TRBV6-1; 14 bases match TRBD2. The V segment lost 5 bases and the J segment 0 bases; nucleotides outside the gene matches: 3. The CDR3 runs to 17 residues. Germline-derived CDR1 and CDR2 are MNHNS and SASEGT. The CDR3 DNA reads as TGTGCCAGCAGTCCCGGGACTAGCGGGAGCTCCTACAATGAGCAGTTCTTC. This sequence encodes CASSPGTSGSSYNEQFF.

The gene calls are TRBV3-1 and TRBJ1-2, with a tentative D call TRBD1 (6 bases). Germline V gene lookup returns CDR1 LGHDT and CDR2 YNNKEL (reference sequence). Trimming shortened V by 6 bases and J by 3 bases, and 11 bases separated the two germline ends. CDR3 size: 13 residues. The CDR3 region is CASRSGADYGYTF. For the CDR3, the DNA is TGTGCCAGCAGGTCAGGGGCCGACTATGGCTACACCTTC.

This clonotype was recorded at least ten times. The chain joins TRBV12-3 or TRBV12-4 to TRBJ1-2, with a tentative D call TRBD1 (6 bases). This CDR3 is built from 16 residues. V lost 5 bases to trimming and J lost 2 bases, with 18 bases between them. CDR3 protein: CASSPRGGQSNYGYTF. The CDR3 nucleotides read TGTGCCAGCAGTCCCCGCGGGGGGCAATCCAACTATGGCTACACCTTC.

The genes are TRBV7-7 and TRBJ2-7; D possibly matches TRBD1 or TRBD2 (5 bases each). This CDR3 has 13 residues. CDR1 is SSHAT, CDR2 FNYEAQ, per germline (reference sequence). V was trimmed by 5 bases and J by 3 bases, leaving 11 bases between them. CDR3 in DNA: TGTGCCAGCAGCCGGGACCTCTTCTACGAGCAGTACTTC. Translating gives CASSRDLFYEQYF.

Only a few counts were recorded for this clonotype. The chain links TRBV11-2 to TRBJ2-2; tentative D call: TRBD2 (5 bases). There are 18 residues in the CDR3. Between the trimmed V and J ends, which lost 2 bases and 9 bases, there was a span of 25 bases. The germline CDR1 and CDR2 sequences are SGHAT and FQNNGV. In DNA, the CDR3 is TGTGCCAGCAGCTTATATGGGAGCATCGCAGAACCGCCGTGGGAGCTGTTTTTT. Its translation is CASSLYGSIAEPPWELFF.

This clonotype was picked up many times. The V gene is TRBV20-1, the J gene TRBJ1-2; 8 positions match TRBD1. J gave up 2 bases and V 6 bases, and 5 bases lay outside the gene matches. Germline assignment: CDR1 DFQATT and CDR2 SNEGSKA (reference sequence). The CDR3 covers 13 residues. The CDR3 sequence: CSASTGANYGYTF. The CDR3 DNA reads TGCAGTGCCTCGACAGGGGCGAACTATGGCTACACCTTC.

The V and J genes are TRBV28 and TRBJ2-7; possibly TRBD2 for D (6 bases). Looked up from germline, CDR1 is MDHEN and CDR2 is SYDVKM. V gave up 3 bases and J gave up 7 bases, with 19 bases separating them. CDR3 length: 15 residues. CDR3: CASSLGGKGGREQYF. In DNA form, the CDR3 reads TGTGCCAGCAGTTTGGGAGGCAAGGGCGGGCGAGAGCAGTACTTC.

This chain joins TRBV6-1 and TRBJ1-1, with unresolved D. CDR1 and CDR2 from the germline V gene are MNHNS and SASEGT. The germline V and J ends were trimmed by 7 bases and 4 bases, with 16 bases remaining between them. This CDR3 comprises 14 residues. The CDR3 loop is CASNHGKVGTEAFF. The CDR3 region has the DNA TGTGCCAGCAACCATGGGAAGGTGGGCACTGAAGCTTTCTTT.

This clonotype was counted only a few times. The gene calls are TRBV7-2 and TRBJ2-7; 7 nucleotides align to TRBD1. Germline V lookup: CDR1 SGHTA, CDR2 FQGNSA. The CDR3 is 15 residues long. Unmatched junction bases numbered 8, after V lost 4 bases and J lost 2 bases. The CDR3 region has the DNA TGTGCCAGCAGCTCAATTTGGGACAGCACCTACGAGCAGTACTTC. Protein: CASSSIWDSTYEQYF.

This clonotype was counted many times. The chain is built from TRBV12-3 or TRBV12-4 and TRBJ1-5, with D possibly TRBD1 on 6 matching bases. Trimming shortened V by 4 bases and J by 0 bases, and 10 bases separated the two germline ends. The CDR3 is 15 amino acids. The chain's CDR3 is CASSSTGNSNQPQHF. In DNA form, the CDR3 reads TGTGCCAGCAGTTCCACAGGGAATAGCAATCAGCCCCAGCATTTT.

This clonotype came up many times. The chain combines TRBV12-3 or TRBV12-4 with TRBJ1-5; 7 bases agree with TRBD1. With 1 base clipped from V and 6 bases from J, the junction kept 3 bases outside the gene matches. The CDR3 is 14 amino acids. The chain's CDR3 is CASSLGGTAQPQHF. The CDR3 DNA follows: TGTGCCAGCAGTTTAGGAGGGACAGCTCAGCCCCAGCATTTT.

This clonotype was picked up many times. CDR3: CSAKEREYGELFF. In nucleotides, the CDR3 is TGCAGTGCTAAAGAGCGGGAGTACGGGGAGCTGTTTTTT. This chain uses TRBV20-1 with TRBJ2-2, with 8 bases that match TRBD2. CDR1 and CDR2 from the germline V gene are DFQATT and SNEGSKA (reference sequence). With 4 bases clipped from V and 7 bases from J, the junction kept 5 bases outside the gene matches. CDR3 length equals 13 residues.

This clonotype was observed at least ten times. The chain combines TRBV6-5 with TRBJ1-1; D call uncertain. Germline CDR1 reads MNHEY; CDR2 reads SVGAGI. V was clipped by 2 bases and J by 1 base, with 8 bases between them. The CDR3 extends over 14 amino acids. The CDR3 nucleotides read TGTGCCAGCAGTTACCCCCCTGGGAACACTGAAGCTTTCTTT. This encodes CASSYPPGNTEAFF.

This clonotype was seen ten or more times. This rearrangement joins TRBV7-9 to TRBJ1-4; D is uncertain. Germline CDR1 SEHNR, CDR2 FQNEAQ (reference sequence). CDR3 length: 17 amino acids. V lost 2 bases, J lost 7 bases, and 20 bases lay in between. The DNA of the CDR3 is TGTGCCAGCAGCTTAACGGGCCTATCGGTCATTTCTGAAAAACTGTTTTTT. Protein: CASSLTGLSVISEKLFF.

J is TRBJ2-7 and V is TRBV7-9; D may be TRBD1 or TRBD2 (6 bases each). Germline CDR1 SEHNR, CDR2 FQNEAQ (reference sequence). The CDR3 spans 17 residues. Trimming cost V 5 bases and J 0 bases, with 20 bases left between them. DNA of the CDR3: TGTGCCAGCAGCACCCGGGAGACTACAGGGTTCTCCTACGAGCAGTACTTC. Residues: CASSTRETTGFSYEQYF.

The genes are TRBV25-1 and TRBJ2-2, with 12 positions matching TRBD1. The germline gives CDR1 MGHDK, CDR2 SYGVNS. The V gene end was trimmed by 6 bases and the J gene end by 2 bases; junction bases not matched to a gene: 10. This CDR3 has 18 residues. In DNA, the CDR3 is TGTGCCAGCAGGGCTACACCAGGGACAGGGGGCAACACCGGGGAGCTGTTTTTT. Translated: CASRATPGTGGNTGELFF.

This clonotype has a count of ten or more. The rearrangement uses TRBV11-2 and TRBJ2-2, with 8 bases identical to TRBD1. CDR1 SGHAT and CDR2 FQNNGV come from the germline V gene. The CDR3 is made up of 17 amino acids. V was clipped by 5 bases and J by 1 base; unmatched bases: 9. The CDR3 nucleotides are TGTGCCAGCAGCCCAGGGGGCTGGGACAAGAACACCGGGGAGCTGTTTTTT. This encodes CASSPGGWDKNTGELFF.

In its sample, this clonotype was seen a few times. V is TRBV24-1 and J is TRBJ2-7; D possibly corresponds to TRBD1 (6 bases). The CDR3 spans 12 residues. The V gene lost 2 bases and the J gene lost 5 bases, with 6 bases spanning the gap. Germline V gene lookup returns CDR1 KGHDR and CDR2 SFDVKD. The CDR3 loop is CATSDYRDEQYF. The DNA of the CDR3 is TGTGCCACCAGTGATTACAGGGACGAGCAGTACTTC.

This clonotype was detected only a few times. The chain couples TRBV6-2 or TRBV6-3 to TRBJ2-1; a possible D gene is TRBD2 (6 bases). Germline V gene data show CDR1 as MNHEY and CDR2 as SVGEGT. The CDR3 length is 15 residues. The V end was cut by 7 bases, the J end by 8 bases, with 21 bases between. The CDR3 region has the DNA TGTGCCAGCATTCCAAGACTAGGCCATCGCGATGAGCAGTTCTTC. This translates into CASIPRLGHRDEQFF.

This clonotype occurred a few times. V is TRBV5-6 and J is TRBJ2-7, with TRBD1 matching over 9 bases. Germline lookup yields CDR1 SGHDT and CDR2 YYEEEE. The V gene end was trimmed by 2 bases and the J gene end by 3 bases; junction bases not matched to a gene: 3. The CDR3 totals 14 residues. The CDR3 region is CASSLQGAVYEQYF. DNA for the CDR3: TGTGCCAGCAGCTTACAGGGGGCGGTCTACGAGCAGTACTTC. The variable domain in full, with the rest retrieved from reference TRBV5-6 and TRBJ2-7, is DAGVTQSPTHLIKTRGQQVTLRCSPKSGHDTVSWYQQALGQGPQFIFQYYEEEERQRGNFPDRFSGHQFPNYSSELNVNALLLGDSALYLCASSLQGAVYEQYFGPGTRLTVT.

In the case of this clonotype: This could be a read error, since a much larger clone is one nucleotide away. The chain links TRBV12-3 or TRBV12-4 to TRBJ2-3, with 7 nucleotides matching TRBD2. This CDR3 is built from 15 residues. CDR3 in DNA: TGTGCCAGCAGTATGAGCGGGGCGCGCACAGGTACGCAGTATTTT. Translating gives CASSMSGARTGTQYF.

This clonotype was counted a few times. The V gene is TRBV11-2, the J gene TRBJ2-7; 9 positions agree with TRBD1. The CDR3 loop spans 14 amino acids. Per the germline V gene, CDR1 is SGHAT and CDR2 is FQNNGV. Trimming took 5 bases from V and 2 from J; bases not matched to a gene: 4. The DNA of the CDR3 is TGTGCCAGCAGCACCACAGGGGGCCCCTACGAGCAGTACTTC. Its protein product is CASSTTGGPYEQYF.

V and J are TRBV20-1 and TRBJ2-1; 12 bases are shared with TRBD2. Germline V gene data show CDR1 as DFQATT and CDR2 as SNEGSKA (reference sequence). Trimming took 6 bases from V and 4 from J; bases not matched to a gene: 7. The CDR3 contains 15 residues. CDR3 amino acids: CSATGTSGRYNEQFF. The CDR3, as DNA: TGCAGTGCAACCGGGACTAGCGGGCGGTACAATGAGCAGTTCTTC.

V usage is TRBV7-8 and J usage is TRBJ1-1; D ambiguous. Trimming took off 0 bases at V and 3 bases at J, with 14 bases between the two ends. Germline CDR1 and CDR2: SGHVS and FQNEAQ. This CDR3 is 16 amino acids long. DNA for the CDR3: TGTGCCAGCAGCTTAGCGCTTCTGGGATTGGACACTGAAGCTTTCTTT. Translated: CASSLALLGLDTEAFF.

This clonotype was counted many times. J is TRBJ2-1 and V is TRBV2; 7 bases fit TRBD1. Germline values: CDR1 SNHLY, CDR2 FYNNEI. J gave up 7 bases and V 6 bases, and 12 bases lay outside the gene matches. CDR3 length: 15 amino acids. The CDR3 loop is CASRVDRAPGNEQFF. For the CDR3, the DNA is TGTGCCAGCAGGGTAGACAGGGCACCAGGGAATGAGCAGTTCTTC.

The sample holds a few counts of this clonotype. V and J are TRBV12-3 or TRBV12-4 and TRBJ2-1, with D maybe TRBD2 (5 bases). The CDR3 contains 15 residues. The V end was cut by 6 bases, the J end by 0 bases, with 12 bases between. The CDR3 DNA reads as TGTGCCAGCAGATCAGACTACCACTCCTACAATGAGCAGTTCTTC. Protein product: CASRSDYHSYNEQFF.

This clonotype occurred a few times. The V gene is TRBV6-1, the J gene TRBJ2-7; 8 bases fit TRBD1. The CDR3 sequence is 13 residues long. V lost 9 bases to trimming and J lost 6 bases; unmatched junction nucleotides: 10. The germline gives CDR1 MNHNS, CDR2 SASEGT. CDR3 DNA: TGTGCCAGTTCTTTCTGGGACAGGAGCGAGCAGTACTTC. Protein sequence: CASSFWDRSEQYF.

This clonotype has a count of ten or more. The chain is built from TRBV29-1 and TRBJ2-3, with D perhaps TRBD2 (6 bases). Per the germline V gene, CDR1 is SQVTM and CDR2 is ANQGSEA. V lost 4 bases, J lost 2 bases, and 13 bases lay in between. CDR3 length equals 14 residues. The CDR3 coding sequence is TGCAGCGTTGGCCGGGCGGGGTCCACAGATACGCAGTATTTT. Its protein is CSVGRAGSTDTQYF.